One sample yielded the 19 T cell receptor beta chains listed below, sequenced in a study of T-cell reconstitution after alpha-beta-depleted transplantation in children. TCRbeta library preparation incorporated unique molecular identifiers. TCRdb reprocessed the PCR reads via MiXCR and lists one record per CDR3 protein. This table holds about 360,000 distinct CDR3 sequences, approximately 12% found once. This specimen was PBMCs, taken from the stem cell graft. The receptors were sampled from a human donor who donated a stem cell graft to a child with Fanconi anemia.

This rearrangement joins TRBV11-2 to TRBJ1-1; D unclear. CDR3 length equals 14 residues. V lost 3 bases to trimming and J lost 0 bases, with 8 bases between them. Germline V gene lookup returns CDR1 SGHAT and CDR2 FQNNGV. The CDR3 protein is CASSLGSVNTEAFF. CDR3 sequence (DNA): TGTGCCAGCAGCTTGGGTAGCGTGAACACTGAAGCTTTCTTT. Variable domain in full (rest from reference TRBV11-2 and TRBJ1-1): EAGVAQSPRYKIIEKRQSVAFWCNPISGHATLYWYQQILGQGPKLLIQFQNNGVVDDSQLPKDRFSAERLKGVDSTLKIQPAKLEDSAVYLCASSLGSVNTEAFFGQGTRLTVV.

V usage is TRBV30 and J usage is TRBJ1-1; D ambiguous. The CDR3 length is 15 residues. Between the trimmed V and J ends, which lost 0 bases and 1 base, there was a span of 12 bases. Germline loops: CDR1 GTSNPN, CDR2 SVGIG (reference sequence). Here the CDR3 reads CAWSVGYSGNTEAFF. The CDR3 bases are TGTGCCTGGAGTGTAGGGTATTCGGGGAACACTGAAGCTTTCTTT.

This clonotype has more than one count but fewer than ten. Given a much more abundant clone one base away, this may be a read error. The rearrangement links TRBV24-1 to TRBJ2-1; no firm D call. Germline values: CDR1 KGHDR, CDR2 SFDVKD. The CDR3 length is 13 residues. The CDR3 region has the DNA TGTGCCACCAGTGACCGGGCCGACCGCGAGCAGCTCTTC. Translating it yields CATSDRADREQLF.

In its sample, this clonotype was seen many times. This chain links TRBV10-3 with TRBJ1-2; 12 positions match TRBD1. V lost 6 bases, J lost 6 bases, and 8 bases stayed unmatched. Germline lookup yields CDR1 ENHRY and CDR2 SYGVKD. This CDR3 has 15 residues. CDR3 sequence reads: CAISEGGQGANGYTF. The CDR3 DNA is TGTGCCATCAGCGAGGGGGGACAGGGGGCGAATGGCTACACCTTC.

This clonotype was found many times. The rearrangement joins TRBV3-1 to TRBJ1-1; D is possibly TRBD1 (5 bases). The CDR3 covers 13 residues. Looked up from germline, CDR1 is LGHDT and CDR2 is YNNKEL (reference sequence). V was cut by 5 bases and J by 8 bases, with 15 bases left in between. CDR3: CASSGGPSAEAFF. CDR3 coding DNA: TGTGCCAGCAGCGGGGGACCGTCTGCGGAAGCTTTCTTT.

The rearrangement uses TRBV4-3 and TRBJ1-1; D gene ambiguous. CDR3 length: 15 amino acids. The V and J ends lost 0 bases and 3 bases respectively, with 11 bases between them. Looked up from germline, CDR1 is LGHNA and CDR2 is YSLEER. The CDR3 region has the DNA TGCGCCAGCAGCCAAGATTTGTCAGCCCACACTGAAGCTTTCTTT. Translation gives CASSQDLSAHTEAFF.

V usage is TRBV2 and J usage is TRBJ1-5; 7 nucleotides line up with TRBD1. Trimming took 8 bases from V and 2 from J; bases not matched to a gene: 0. The germline V gene has CDR1 SNHLY and CDR2 FYNNEI. The CDR3 has 12 residues. The CDR3 loop reads CASGTGNQPQHF. The CDR3 nucleotides read TGTGCCAGCGGGACAGGCAATCAGCCCCAGCATTTT.

The chain links TRBV5-5 to TRBJ1-1, with D unresolved. This CDR3 contains 14 residues. V was pared by 0 bases and J by 10 bases, with 16 bases between. The germline V gene has CDR1 SGHKS and CDR2 YYEKEE (reference sequence). CDR3 nucleotides: TGTGCCAGCAGCTTGGATGAGGCCGCTTGGGGAGCTTTCTTT. Residues: CASSLDEAAWGAFF.

There are many counts of this clonotype. The J gene is TRBJ1-1, the V gene TRBV20-1, with a weak D call TRBD1 (5 bases). The CDR3 runs 11 residues. The germline V gene has CDR1 DFQATT and CDR2 SNEGSKA (reference sequence). CDR3 nucleotides: TGCGGGGGGAAGGGGAACACTGAAGCTTTCTTT. Translated: CGGKGNTEAFF.

This clonotype has just a few counts. V usage is TRBV7-2 and J usage is TRBJ2-2; the match to TRBD1 covers 8 bases. Germline V gene data show CDR1 as SGHTA and CDR2 as FQGNSA. This CDR3 has 16 residues. V shed 3 bases and J 0 bases; nucleotides not matched to a gene: 3. The CDR3 nucleotides read TGTGCCAGCAGCTTGTGGACAGGGTCGAACACCGGGGAGCTGTTTTTT. This codes for CASSLWTGSNTGELFF.

This clonotype was observed many times. DNA for the CDR3: TGTGCCAGCGGTGGTGCAGGGTTTAACGAGCAGTACTTC. Translating gives CASGGAGFNEQYF. The rearrangement links TRBV28 to TRBJ2-7; D perhaps matches TRBD1 (5 bases). Trimming pared 8 bases from V and 5 bases from J, leaving 16 bases between. The CDR3 sequence is 13 residues long. Germline V gene data show CDR1 as MDHEN and CDR2 as SYDVKM.

This clonotype was picked up many times. CDR3 nucleotide sequence: TGCAGCGCTGGTTTCAAAAGGGGCGAGCAGTACTTC. This gives the protein CSAGFKRGEQYF. This chain uses TRBV29-1 with TRBJ2-7; D may be TRBD1 (5 bases). Trimming left V 7 bases short and J 6 bases short, with 16 bases between. The CDR3 is made up of 12 amino acids. Germline CDR1 is SQVTM and CDR2 is ANQGSEA.

This clonotype was seen repeatedly, ten times or more. CDR3 nucleotides: TGTGCCAGCAGTGAAGTCGGGGTTCCAAGGGAGACCCAGTACTTC. Amino acids: CASSEVGVPRETQYF. V gene TRBV2 combines with J gene TRBJ2-5; D may be TRBD2 (5 bases). CDR3 length: 15 amino acids. CDR1 is SNHLY, CDR2 FYNNEI, per germline. The germline V and J ends were trimmed by 1 base and 5 bases, with 14 bases remaining between them.

This clonotype was detected only a few times. The chain joins TRBV12-3 or TRBV12-4 to TRBJ2-1; 7 bases are a match to TRBD1. The CDR3 has 15 residues. The ends lost 5 bases at V and 3 bases at J; junction bases unmatched: 7. CDR3 amino acids: CASSPPGGFYNEQFF. As DNA, the CDR3 is TGTGCCAGCAGTCCTCCAGGGGGTTTCTACAATGAGCAGTTCTTC.

Here the CDR3 DNA reads TGTGCCAGCAGTTCGCCCAATGAAAAACTGTTTTTT. This codes for CASSSPNEKLFF. The chain has TRBV28 and TRBJ1-4; no clear D. This CDR3 region has 12 residues. The ends were cut back, 4 bases at V and 5 bases at J, with 5 bases in the middle. Germline V gives CDR1 MDHEN, CDR2 SYDVKM. Full variable domain (remainder filled in from reference TRBV28 and TRBJ1-4): DVKVTQSSRYLVKRTGEKVFLECVQDMDHENMFWYRQDPGLGLRLIYFSYDVKMKEKGDIPEGYSVSREKKERFSLILESASTNQTSMYLCASSSPNEKLFFGSGTQLSVL.

The CDR3 DNA is TGTGCCAGCAGCTTACGGTCCAGGGCAAACACTGAAGCTTTCTTT. Translated: CASSLRSRANTEAFF. The chain is built from TRBV7-3 and TRBJ1-1; perhaps TRBD1 as D (5 bases). Per the germline V gene, CDR1 is SGHTA and CDR2 is FQGTGA. V gave up 2 bases and J gave up 2 bases, with 12 bases separating them. The CDR3 has 15 amino acids.

The rearrangement joins TRBV12-3 or TRBV12-4 to TRBJ2-1; 15 bases fit TRBD2. V shed 3 bases and J 10 bases; nucleotides not matched to a gene: 4. CDR3 length equals 15 residues. The CDR3 loop reads CASSLGLAGGHEQFF. The CDR3 nucleotides are TGTGCCAGCAGTTTGGGACTAGCGGGGGGCCACGAGCAGTTCTTC.

This clonotype was observed many times. The chain joins TRBV7-2 to TRBJ1-5, with D unresolved. The germline V gene encodes CDR1 SGHTA and CDR2 FQGNSA. The CDR3 covers 14 residues. The V end lost 4 bases, the J end lost 3 bases, and 10 bases lay between the germline ends. The CDR3: CASSSQVINQPQHF. CDR3 coding DNA: TGTGCCAGCAGCTCCCAGGTCATCAATCAGCCCCAGCATTTT.

This chain uses TRBV20-1 with TRBJ2-1; 7 bases align to TRBD2. The CDR3 has 15 amino acids. V lost 3 bases to trimming and J lost 3 bases; unmatched junction nucleotides: 8. Looked up from germline, CDR1 is DFQATT and CDR2 is SNEGSKA (reference sequence). The CDR3 coding sequence is TGCAGTGCTAGTGGGGCGGTAGCGGGCTACAATGAGCAGTTCTTC. Amino acids: CSASGAVAGYNEQFF.